The clone carrying this T cell receptor beta chain was seen just once. The antigen is undetermined. The sample originates from a study of T cell responses to AZD1222 COVID-19 vaccine. Study-wide results and caveats: Among spike-specific TCRs, nearly half reportedly target unmutated variant regions.

Some clones are missing from TCRdb's copy, which holds only in-frame ones; the method was immunoSEQ multiplex PCR. The top ten clones hold about 12% of a sample with 90,000 to 150,000 clones, about 86% of them seen once. The CDR3 length is 14 residues. Germline CDR1 is MNHEY and CDR2 is SVGAGI. Between the trimmed V and J ends, which lost 7 bases and 1 base, there was a span of 11 bases. This receptor was identified in an adult in good health. This material consisted of peripheral blood, taken on day 0 of AZD1222 vaccination. The rearrangement joins TRBV6-5 to TRBJ1-5, with a weak D call TRBD1 (5 bases). CDR3 DNA sequence: TGTGCCAGCACCCCCGGGGGAAGCAATCAGCCCCAGCATTTT. It yields the protein CASTPGGSNQPQHF.